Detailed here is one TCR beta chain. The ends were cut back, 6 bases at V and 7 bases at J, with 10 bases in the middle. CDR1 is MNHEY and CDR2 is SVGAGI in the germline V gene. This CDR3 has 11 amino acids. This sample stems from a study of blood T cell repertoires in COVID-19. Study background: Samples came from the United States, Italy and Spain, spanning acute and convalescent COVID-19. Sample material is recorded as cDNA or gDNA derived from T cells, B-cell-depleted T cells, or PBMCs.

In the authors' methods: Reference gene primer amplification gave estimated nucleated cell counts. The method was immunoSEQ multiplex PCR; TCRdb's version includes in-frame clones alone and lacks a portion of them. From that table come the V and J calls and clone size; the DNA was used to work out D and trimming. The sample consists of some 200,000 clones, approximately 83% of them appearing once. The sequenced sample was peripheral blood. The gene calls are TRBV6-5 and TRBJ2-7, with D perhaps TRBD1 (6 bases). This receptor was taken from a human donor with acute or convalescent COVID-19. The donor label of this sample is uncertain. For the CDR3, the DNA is TGTGCCAGCAGACAGGGTGAAGAGCAGTACTTC. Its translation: CASRQGEEQYF.